These T cell receptor beta chains were read from a single sample in a study of blood T cell repertoires in COVID-19. Profiling relied on immunoSEQ multiplex PCR, and the TCRdb table lists in-frame clones only, not all of them. The sample holds 35,000 to 40,000 clones, roughly 87% seen once. Sequencing input: peripheral blood. The receptor set was obtained from a human donor in a cohort sampled during active COVID-19. The CDR3 runs from the conserved cysteine through the conserved F or W. D genes are given only for firm matches. The listing skips clone size in some rows; elsewhere it reads once, few, many or a size class.

J	V	size	D	DNA	CDR3
TRBJ1-2	TRBV7-2	-	-	TGTGCCAGCAGCTTGGGCAGGGAAGGTTATGGCTACACCTTC	CASSLGREGYGYTF
TRBJ2-6	TRBV7-3	-	-	TGTGCCAGCAGCTCGACAGGCTTTGGGGCCAACGTCCTGACTTTC	CASSSTGFGANVLTF
TRBJ2-2	TRBV11-1	once	TRBD1	TGTGCCAGCAGCGAGGGACAGGCGAACACCGGGGAGCTGTTTTTT	CASSEGQANTGELFF
TRBJ2-7	TRBV19	-	TRBD1	TGTGCCAGTAGCATCGGGACAGGGAGCTCCTACGAGCAGTACTTC	CASSIGTGSSYEQYF
TRBJ2-3	TRBV3-1/TRBV3-2	-	-	TGTGCCAGCAGCCTGAAGCCCCGGGGGAGAGATACGCAGTATTTT	CASSLKPRGRDTQYF
TRBJ1-2	TRBV19	-	-	TGTGCCAGTAGTATAGATCGAGACAGATCTGGCTACACCTTC	CASSIDRDRSGYTF
TRBJ1-1	TRBV25-1	-	-	TGTGCCAGCAAGGAGGAGCACACTGAAGCTTTCTTT	CASKEEHTEAFF
TRBJ2-2	TRBV9	few	TRBD2	TGTGCCAGCAGCGTAGGACTAGCCACCGGGGAGCTGTTTTTT	CASSVGLATGELFF
TRBJ2-2	TRBV19	-	-	TGTGCCAGTAGTATATACAACTGGGCCGGGAACACCGGGGAGCTGTTTTTT	CASSIYNWAGNTGELFF
TRBJ2-7	TRBV7-9	-	-	TGTGCCAGCAGCTTGGGGGGGCCCCAAGCCTACGAGCAGTACTTC	CASSLGGPQAYEQYF
TRBJ1-6	TRBV5-1	-	TRBD1	TGCGCCAGCAGCAGACAGGGAAAGACCTCGGGATCACCCCTCCACTTT	CASSRQGKTSGSPLHF
TRBJ1-5	TRBV29-1	-	TRBD1	TGCAGCGTTGCATCAGGGGGCGGACCGCCCCAGCATTTT	CSVASGGGPPQHF
TRBJ1-6	TRBV2	-	TRBD1	TGTGCCAGCAGTTACAGGGGGCCAAATTCACCCCTCCACTTT	CASSYRGPNSPLHF
TRBJ2-5	TRBV2	-	-	TGTGCCAGCAGTGGGGGACAAGGCCCTCAAGAGACCCAGTACTTC	CASSGGQGPQETQYF
TRBJ2-5	TRBV24-1	once	TRBD2	TGTGCCACCAGTGATCGGACTAGCGGGAGGATGCAAGAGACCCAGTACTTC	CATSDRTSGRMQETQYF
TRBJ2-3	TRBV9	few	TRBD2	TGTGCCAGCAGCTTAGGAGCGGGGGAAGGAACAGATACGCAGTATTTT	CASSLGAGEGTDTQYF
TRBJ2-3	TRBV15	-	-	TGTGCCACCAGCATCTACGGGGGCACAGATACGCAGTATTTT	CATSIYGGTDTQYF
TRBJ2-7	TRBV9	-	TRBD2	TGTGCCAGCAGCGTAGTTCTAGCGGGGAAGTACGAGCAGTACTTC	CASSVVLAGKYEQYF
TRBJ2-5	TRBV3-1/TRBV3-2	-	TRBD1	TGTGCCAGCAGCCAACAGGGGGCTCAAGAGACCCAGTACTTC	CASSQQGAQETQYF
TRBJ2-2	TRBV6-5	-	-	TGTGCCAGCAGGAGCGGATCCGGGGAGCTGTTTTTT	CASRSGSGELFF